What follows are 9 T cell receptor beta chains derived from one specimen sequenced in a study of OX40 agonist ivuxolimab in advanced cancers. Sequencing used immunoSEQ multiplex PCR; TCRdb keeps in-frame clones, though not all of them. The sample lists tens of thousands of clones; around 89% were seen once. Source: CD4+ or CD8+ T cells sorted from blood, taken in a trial of the OX40 agonist ivuxolimab. The receptor source for this set is an adult with an advanced solid tumor such as melanoma, head and neck, liver or kidney cancer.

This clone has just one count. The gene calls are TRBV7-2 and TRBJ2-3, with TRBD2 matching 8 bases. Germline V gene lookup returns CDR1 SGHTA and CDR2 FQGNSA. This CDR3 region has 15 residues. V lost 7 bases, J lost 4 bases, and 10 bases stayed unmatched. For the CDR3, the DNA is TGTGCCAGCACCACGGGGGGGCGAGCTTCAGATACGCAGTATTTT. Its translation is CASTTGGRASDTQYF.

The rearrangement uses TRBV7-6 and TRBJ2-1; 7 nucleotides line up with TRBD2. The ends lost 4 bases at V and 0 bases at J; junction bases unmatched: 9. Looked up from germline, CDR1 is SGHVS and CDR2 is FNYEAQ. The CDR3 is made up of 17 amino acids. CDR3 in amino acids: CASSSYSGGGSYNEQFF. CDR3 bases: TGTGCCAGCAGCTCCTATTCTGGCGGGGGCTCCTACAATGAGCAGTTCTTC.

The J gene is TRBJ1-2, the V gene TRBV6-1; D uncertain. In germline, CDR1 is MNHNS, CDR2 SASEGT. The CDR3 contains 12 residues. Trimming removed 2 bases at V and 3 bases at J, with 4 bases between. The CDR3 spells CASSELDYGYTF. The CDR3, as DNA: TGTGCCAGCAGTGAATTGGACTATGGCTACACCTTC.

The rearrangement joins TRBV19 to TRBJ1-5, with 11 positions matching TRBD1. This CDR3 comprises 18 residues. The V gene's germline CDR1 is LNHDA and CDR2 SQIVND (reference sequence). The V gene end was trimmed by 3 bases and the J gene end by 1 base; junction bases not matched to a gene: 8. The CDR3 DNA is TGTGCCAGTAGTATCACGGGACAGGGGGTAGGAAGCAATCAGCCCCAGCATTTT. This codes for CASSITGQGVGSNQPQHF.

V usage is TRBV11-2 and J usage is TRBJ2-7; 7 bases line up with TRBD2. After removal of 2 bases from V and 8 bases from J, the junction contained 9 bases not matched to a gene. CDR1 SGHAT and CDR2 FQNNGV come from the germline V gene. The length of the CDR3 is 14 residues. The CDR3 DNA sequence: TGTGCCAGCAGCTTACATAGCGGGCCCCGTCAGCAGTACTTC. Residues: CASSLHSGPRQQYF.

V gene TRBV27 combines with J gene TRBJ1-2; 7 bases align to TRBD1. Germline V gene lookup returns CDR1 MNHEY and CDR2 SMNVEV (reference sequence). This CDR3 is built from 14 residues. The J segment lost 8 bases and the V segment lost 5 bases, leaving 11 bases of the junction unmatched. Here the CDR3 reads CASSRATGEGGYTF. In DNA form, the CDR3 reads TGTGCCAGCAGTCGCGCCACAGGGGAGGGGGGCTACACCTTC.

V is TRBV10-3 and J is TRBJ2-1; 11 bases map to TRBD1. J was trimmed by 8 bases and V by 6 bases; bases with no gene match: 9. Germline lookup yields CDR1 ENHRY and CDR2 SYGVKD. This CDR3 has 15 residues. CDR3: CAIRAGTGGRDEQFF. The CDR3 DNA reads as TGTGCCATCAGAGCAGGGACAGGGGGGCGCGATGAGCAGTTCTTC.

The rearrangement uses TRBV7-2 and TRBJ1-1; no definite D call. The CDR3 consists of 11 residues. Trimming cost V 3 bases and J 7 bases, with 6 bases left between them. CDR1 SGHTA and CDR2 FQGNSA come from the germline V gene. CDR3 in DNA: TGTGCCAGCAGCTTGCAGGTTGAAGCTTTCTTT. Translation gives CASSLQVEAFF.

This chain uses TRBV19 with TRBJ2-2, with D unresolved. V lost 4 bases, J lost 3 bases, and 3 bases lay in between. Looked up from germline, CDR1 is LNHDA and CDR2 is SQIVND (reference sequence). This CDR3 contains 12 residues. For the CDR3, the DNA is TGTGCCAGTAGTAAGGACACCGGGGAGCTGTTTTTT. Protein sequence: CASSKDTGELFF.